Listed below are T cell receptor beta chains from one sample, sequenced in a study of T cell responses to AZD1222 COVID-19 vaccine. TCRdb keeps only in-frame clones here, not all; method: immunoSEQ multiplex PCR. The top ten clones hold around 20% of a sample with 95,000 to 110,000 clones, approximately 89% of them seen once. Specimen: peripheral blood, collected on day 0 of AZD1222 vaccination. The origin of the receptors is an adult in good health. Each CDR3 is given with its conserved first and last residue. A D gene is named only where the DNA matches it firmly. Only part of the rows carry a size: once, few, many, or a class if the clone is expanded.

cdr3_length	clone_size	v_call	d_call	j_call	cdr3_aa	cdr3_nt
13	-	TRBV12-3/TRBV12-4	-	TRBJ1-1	CASSREEDREAFF	TGTGCCAGCAGTCGTGAGGAAGACAGGGAAGCTTTCTTT
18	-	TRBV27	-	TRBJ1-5	CASSPLPGLSAGYQPQHF	TGTGCCAGCAGTCCGCTCCCGGGACTCTCCGCGGGGTATCAGCCCCAGCATTTT
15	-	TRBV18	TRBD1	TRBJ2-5	CASSPGQGLQETQYF	TGTGCCAGCTCACCGGGACAGGGGCTCCAAGAGACCCAGTACTTC
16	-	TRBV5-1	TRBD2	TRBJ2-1	CASSSRLAGGRNEQFF	TGCGCCAGCAGCTCACGACTAGCGGGGGGGCGGAATGAGCAGTTCTTC
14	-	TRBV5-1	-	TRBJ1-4	CASSPGGTNEKLFF	TGCGCCAGCAGCCCCGGGGGAACTAATGAAAAACTGTTTTTT
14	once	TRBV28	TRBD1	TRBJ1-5	CASSDGTGNQPQHF	TGTGCCAGCAGCGACGGGACAGGGAACCAGCCCCAGCATTTT
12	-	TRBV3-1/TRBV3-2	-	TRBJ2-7	CASSTTGREQYF	TGTGCCAGCAGCACGACAGGTCGGGAGCAGTACTTC
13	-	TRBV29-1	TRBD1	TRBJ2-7	CSVAGTGGWEQYF	TGCAGCGTCGCCGGGACAGGGGGGTGGGAGCAGTACTTC
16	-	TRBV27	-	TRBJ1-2	CASSPVEGGYFYGYTF	TGTGCCAGCAGTCCTGTTGAGGGGGGTTATTTCTATGGCTACACCTTC
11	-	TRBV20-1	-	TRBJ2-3	CSAGGADTQYF	TGCAGTGCTGGGGGTGCAGATACGCAGTATTTT
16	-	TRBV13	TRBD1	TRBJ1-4	CASSLVLQGPGEKLFF	TGTGCCAGCAGCCTAGTGCTACAGGGGCCGGGTGAAAAACTGTTTTTT
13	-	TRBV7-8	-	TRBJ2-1	CASSSSLRSEQFF	TGTGCCAGCAGCTCCTCCCTTAGGTCTGAGCAGTTCTTC
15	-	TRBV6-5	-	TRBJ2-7	CASSYSSGSSYEQYF	TGTGCCAGCAGTTACTCGAGTGGCAGTTCCTACGAGCAGTACTTC
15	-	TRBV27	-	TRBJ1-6	CASSLRPAPNSPLHF	TGTGCCAGCAGTTTGAGGCCTGCCCCTAATTCACCCCTCCACTTT
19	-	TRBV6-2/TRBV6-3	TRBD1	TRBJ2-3	CASSYPYSLDRGPWDTQYF	TGTGCCAGCAGTTACCCCTATTCACTTGACAGGGGGCCCTGGGATACGCAGTATTTT
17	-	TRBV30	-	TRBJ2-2	CAWRPFFRGSGTGELFF	TGTGCCTGGCGACCTTTCTTCAGGGGATCGGGCACCGGGGAGCTGTTTTTT
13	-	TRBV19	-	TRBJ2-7	CASSIDQGYEQYF	TGTGCCAGTAGTATAGATCAGGGCTACGAGCAGTACTTC
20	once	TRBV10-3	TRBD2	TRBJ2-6	CAISESLLAGGISGANVLTF	TGTGCCATCAGTGAGTCTCTACTAGCGGGAGGGATAAGTGGGGCCAACGTCCTGACTTTC
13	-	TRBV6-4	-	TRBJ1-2	CASSQGFNYGYTF	TGTGCCAGCAGTCAGGGGTTTAACTATGGCTACACCTTC
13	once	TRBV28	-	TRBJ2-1	CASSRRLANEQFF	TGTGCCAGCAGCCGTCGCTTAGCGAATGAGCAGTTCTTC
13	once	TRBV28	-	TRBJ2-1	CASSLFDRGEQFF	TGTGCCAGCAGTTTATTTGATAGGGGTGAGCAGTTCTTC
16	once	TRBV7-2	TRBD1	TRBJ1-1	CASSFGQGALNTEAFF	TGTGCCAGCAGCTTTGGACAGGGTGCCCTGAACACTGAAGCTTTCTTT
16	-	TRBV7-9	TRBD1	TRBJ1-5	CASSVKDGTGSWPQHF	TGTGCCAGCAGCGTCAAAGACGGGACAGGGAGTTGGCCCCAGCATTTT
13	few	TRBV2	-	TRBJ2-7	CASSEDYSYEQYF	TGTGCCAGCAGTGAGGACTACTCCTACGAGCAGTACTTC
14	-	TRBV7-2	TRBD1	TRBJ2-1	CASSLARQGSEQFF	TGTGCCAGCAGCTTAGCCAGACAGGGATCTGAGCAGTTCTTC
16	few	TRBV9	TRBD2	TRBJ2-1	CASSVPLAGGGDEQFF	TGTGCCAGCAGCGTGCCACTAGCGGGAGGGGGCGATGAGCAGTTCTTC
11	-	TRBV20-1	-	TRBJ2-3	CSAIALDTQYF	TGCAGTGCTATCGCATTGGATACGCAGTATTTT
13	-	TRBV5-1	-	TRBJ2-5	CASSTQGQETQYF	TGCGCCAGCAGCACTCAGGGCCAAGAGACCCAGTACTTC
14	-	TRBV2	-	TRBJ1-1	CASREEMQNTEAFF	TGTGCCAGCAGGGAGGAGATGCAGAACACTGAAGCTTTCTTT
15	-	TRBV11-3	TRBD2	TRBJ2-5	CASSLGGRDQETQYF	TGTGCCAGCAGCTTAGGCGGGAGGGACCAAGAGACCCAGTACTTC
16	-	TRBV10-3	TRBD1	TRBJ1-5	CAISDAGQGVGQPQHF	TGTGCCATCAGTGACGCCGGGCAGGGGGTCGGTCAGCCCCAGCATTTT
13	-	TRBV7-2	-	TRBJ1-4	CASSLGINEKLFF	TGTGCCAGCAGCTTAGGTATTAATGAAAAACTGTTTTTT
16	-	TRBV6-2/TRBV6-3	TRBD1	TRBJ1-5	CASSGQGGYSNQPQHF	TGTGCCAGCAGTGGACAGGGAGGTTATAGCAATCAGCCCCAGCATTTT
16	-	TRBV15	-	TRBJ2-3	CATSRAAGKSTDTQYF	TGTGCCACCAGCAGAGCGGCAGGGAAAAGCACAGATACGCAGTATTTT
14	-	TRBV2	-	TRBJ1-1	CASSDLSRNTEAFF	TGTGCCAGCAGTGATCTTTCCAGGAACACTGAAGCTTTCTTT
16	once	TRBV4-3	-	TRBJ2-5	CASSQEVAWGKETQYF	TGCGCCAGCAGCCAAGAGGTAGCGTGGGGGAAAGAGACCCAGTACTTC
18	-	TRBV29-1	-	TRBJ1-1	CSAPFWPRGAGKDTEAFF	TGCAGCGCCCCCTTCTGGCCGAGGGGGGCAGGGAAAGACACTGAAGCTTTCTTT
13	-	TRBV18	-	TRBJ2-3	CASSPLRTDTQYF	TGTGCCAGCTCACCACTACGGACAGATACGCAGTATTTT
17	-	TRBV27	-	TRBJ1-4	CASSLSTVWGAGEKLFF	TGTGCCAGCAGTTTATCCACAGTGTGGGGGGCTGGGGAAAAACTGTTTTTT
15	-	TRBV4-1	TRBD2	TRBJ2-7	CASSPQGLAAYEQYF	TGCGCCAGCAGCCCACAGGGACTAGCGGCCTACGAGCAGTACTTC
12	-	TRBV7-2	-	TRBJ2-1	CASSLGNNEQFF	TGTGCCAGCAGCTTAGGTAACAATGAGCAGTTCTTC
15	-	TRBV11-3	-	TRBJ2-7	CASSLGQGRSYEQYF	TGTGCCAGCAGCTTAGGCCAGGGGAGGTCCTACGAGCAGTACTTC
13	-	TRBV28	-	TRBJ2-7	CATGQPSLYEQYF	TGTGCCACAGGACAGCCTTCTTTGTACGAGCAGTACTTC
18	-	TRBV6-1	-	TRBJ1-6	CASSALGLLSSYNSPLHF	TGTGCCAGCAGTGCCCTTGGGCTCTTGAGCTCCTATAATTCACCCCTCCACTTT
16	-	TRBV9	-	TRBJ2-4	CASSEGGSQAKNIQYF	TGTGCCAGCAGCGAGGGGGGGTCGCAAGCCAAAAACATTCAGTACTTC
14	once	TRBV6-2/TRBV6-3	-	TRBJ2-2	CASSSGQNTGELFF	TGTGCCAGCAGCTCGGGACAGAACACCGGGGAGCTGTTTTTT
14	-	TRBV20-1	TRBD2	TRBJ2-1	CSASRGLAFGEQFF	TGCAGTGCTAGTAGGGGACTAGCCTTCGGTGAGCAGTTCTTC
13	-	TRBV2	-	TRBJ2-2	CASRQINTGELFF	TGTGCCAGCAGACAGATAAACACCGGGGAGCTGTTTTTT
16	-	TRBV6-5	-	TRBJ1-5	CASSYSNRAGNQPQHF	TGTGCCAGCAGTTACTCGAACAGGGCAGGGAATCAGCCCCAGCATTTT
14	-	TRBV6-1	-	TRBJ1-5	CASSDGGGNQPQHF	TGTGCCAGCAGTGACGGTGGAGGCAATCAGCCCCAGCATTTT
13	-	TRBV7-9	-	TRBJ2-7	CASSLRGEAPQYF	TGTGCCAGCAGCTTGAGAGGGGAAGCCCCCCAGTACTTC
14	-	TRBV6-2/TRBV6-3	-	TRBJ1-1	CASSSPPENTEAFF	TGTGCCAGCAGTTCCCCCCCAGAGAACACTGAAGCTTTCTTT
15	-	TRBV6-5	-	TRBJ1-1	CASSYGTGLNTEAFF	TGTGCCAGCAGTTATGGAACCGGACTGAACACTGAAGCTTTCTTT
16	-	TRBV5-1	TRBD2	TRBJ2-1	CASSLRVTGGNNEQFF	TGCGCCAGCAGCTTGCGCGTTACGGGGGGGAACAATGAGCAGTTCTTC
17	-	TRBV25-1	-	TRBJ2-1	CASSGGGSGHRFDEQFF	TGTGCCAGCAGTGGGGGAGGATCGGGGCACAGGTTCGATGAGCAGTTCTTC
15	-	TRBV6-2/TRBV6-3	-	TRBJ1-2	CASIPTGLSNYGYTF	TGTGCCAGCATCCCAACAGGACTTTCTAACTATGGCTACACCTTC
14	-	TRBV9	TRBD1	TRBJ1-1	CASSARTGGTEAFF	TGTGCCAGCAGCGCTCGGACAGGGGGCACTGAAGCTTTCTTT
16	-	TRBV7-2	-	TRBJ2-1	CASSFGGDLSYNEQFF	TGTGCCAGCAGCTTTGGAGGGGACCTCTCCTACAATGAGCAGTTCTTC
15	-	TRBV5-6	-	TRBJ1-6	CASSLGGIGDSPLHF	TGTGCCAGCAGCCTGGGGGGTATTGGGGATTCACCCCTCCACTTT
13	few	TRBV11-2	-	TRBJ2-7	CASSLGAGYEQYF	TGTGCCAGCAGCTTAGGGGCCGGCTACGAGCAGTACTTC